This paragraph reports one TCR beta chain. What it binds is not known. This sample is drawn from a study of beta chain features in type 1 diabetes. Study outcomes and limitations: Compared to healthy donors, patients appeared to have naive, central memory and Treg TCRB repertoires that were more alike. In every one of the four CD4+ subsets, TCRB CDR3s were moderately but significantly shorter in Type 1 diabetes patients.

CDR1 is MNHEY, CDR2 SMNVEV, per germline (reference sequence). J was trimmed by 0 bases and V by 6 bases; bases with no gene match: 12. The CDR3 runs 17 residues. Expressed TCRB transcripts were sequenced because the entire RNA isolate underwent reverse transcription. Libraries were prepared by immunoSEQ multiplex PCR; TCRdb keeps only in-frame clonotypes and omits some of them. The sample records 300,000 or so clones, 13% to 15% being singletons. The clonotype comes from a man aged 25 to 40 with type 1 diabetes. The V gene is TRBV27, the J gene TRBJ2-3, with 7 bases identical to TRBD2. Sample: naive CD4+ T cells from blood. The CDR3 region is CASRPITSGTSTDTQYF. CDR3 in DNA: TGTGCCAGCAGACCAATCACAAGCGGGACTAGCACAGATACGCAGTATTTT.